The 5 T cell receptor beta chains below all came from one sample that was sequenced in a study of PD-1 blockade in classical Hodgkin lymphoma. Method: immunoSEQ multiplex PCR; TCRdb's copy keeps in-frame clones and lacks some. The sample records about 39,000 clones, about three quarters being singletons. Noted time point: cycle 4 day 1 (C4D1), after 5 to 7 weeks of nivolumab. Patients all relapsed after autologous stem cell transplantation, and there was variation in brentuximab vedotin exposure. The starting material was peripheral blood mononuclear cells (PBMCs), obtained before the fourth cycle of nivolumab. These receptors all come from a human donor with classical Hodgkin lymphoma.

This chain links TRBV5-8 with TRBJ2-3; D unclear. The germline CDR1 and CDR2 sequences are SGHTS and YDEGEE. Trimming left V 4 bases short and J 2 bases short, with 11 bases between. CDR3 length: 14 amino acids. The CDR3 reads CASSAQLFTDTQYF. DNA for the CDR3: TGTGCCAGCAGCGCGCAGTTGTTCACAGATACGCAGTATTTT.

V usage is TRBV7-9 and J usage is TRBJ2-1, with D possibly matching TRBD1 (5 bases). V shed 5 bases and J shed 5 bases, with 19 bases lying between them. CDR1 is SEHNR and CDR2 is FQNEAQ in the germline V gene (reference sequence). This CDR3 region has 16 residues. The CDR3 region is CASSLRQGYGHNEQFF. The CDR3 DNA reads TGTGCCAGCAGCCTAAGGCAGGGTTACGGGCACAATGAGCAGTTCTTC.

The chain joins TRBV7-9 to TRBJ2-2; D not certain. V was shortened by 1 base and J by 4 bases, with 4 bases between the two germline ends. The germline V gene has CDR1 SEHNR and CDR2 FQNEAQ (reference sequence). The CDR3 totals 13 residues. The CDR3 loop is CASSLEATGELFF. In DNA form, the CDR3 reads TGTGCCAGCAGCTTAGAGGCCACCGGGGAGCTGTTTTTT.

This chain joins TRBV7-6 and TRBJ2-7, with TRBD2 identical over 9 bases. V trimming: 1 base; J trimming: 2 bases; junction bases outside the gene matches: 9. The CDR3 is 17 amino acids. Germline lookup yields CDR1 SGHVS and CDR2 FNYEAQ. The CDR3 nucleotides are TGTGCCAGCAGCTTAGTCCCCATTAGCGGGGGCACCTACGAGCAGTACTTC. Translation gives CASSLVPISGGTYEQYF.

J is TRBJ2-7 and V is TRBV6-5; a weak D match, TRBD1 (5 bases). The germline V and J ends were trimmed by 5 bases and 0 bases, with 11 bases remaining between them. CDR1 is MNHEY and CDR2 is SVGAGI in the germline V gene. This CDR3 is built from 14 residues. CDR3: CASSPGPNSYEQYF. CDR3 DNA: TGTGCCAGCAGTCCAGGGCCCAACTCCTACGAGCAGTACTTC.